This TCR beta chain derives from a study of PD-1 blockade in mismatch repair-deficient tumors. The CDR3 sequence is 15 residues long. Germline CDR1 MNHEY, CDR2 SVGAGI. The ends were cut back, 0 bases at V and 6 bases at J, with 12 bases in the middle. The method was immunoSEQ multiplex PCR; TCRdb's version includes in-frame clones alone and lacks a portion of them. The data contain some 120,000 clones, 65% to 80% of them singletons. The origin of this receptor is an adult with mismatch repair-deficient cancer. This sample comprised peripheral blood, obtained around 60 weeks after starting pembrolizumab. The chain recombines TRBV6-5 with TRBJ2-1, with D hard to call. The CDR3 nucleotides read TGTGCCAGCAGTTACTCCGCCAAAAGTAGCAATGAGCAGTTCTTC. Translating it yields CASSYSAKSSNEQFF.